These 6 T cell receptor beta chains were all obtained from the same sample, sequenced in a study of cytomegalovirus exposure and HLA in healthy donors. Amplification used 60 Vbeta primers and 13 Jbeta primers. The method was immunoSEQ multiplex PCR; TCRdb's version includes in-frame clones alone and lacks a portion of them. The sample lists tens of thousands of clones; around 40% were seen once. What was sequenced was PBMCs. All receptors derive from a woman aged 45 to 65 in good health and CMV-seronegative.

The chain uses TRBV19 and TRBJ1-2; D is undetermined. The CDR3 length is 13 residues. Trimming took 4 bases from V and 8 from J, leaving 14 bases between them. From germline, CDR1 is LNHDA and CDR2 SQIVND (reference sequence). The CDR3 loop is CASSTPSGGGYTF. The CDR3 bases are TGTGCCAGTAGTACCCCCTCGGGCGGGGGCTACACCTTC.

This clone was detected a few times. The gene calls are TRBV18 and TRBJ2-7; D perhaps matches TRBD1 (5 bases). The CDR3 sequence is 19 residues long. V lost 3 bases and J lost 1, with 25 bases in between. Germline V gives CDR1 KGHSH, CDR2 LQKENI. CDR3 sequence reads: CASSPKVGAQIPGSYEQYF. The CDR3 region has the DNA TGTGCCAGCTCACCGAAAGTTGGGGCTCAAATTCCCGGGTCCTACGAGCAGTACTTC. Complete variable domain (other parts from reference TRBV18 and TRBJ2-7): NAGVMQNPRHLVRRRGQEARLRCSPMKGHSHVYWYRQLPEEGLKFMVYLQKENIIDESGMPKERFSAEFPKEGPSILRIQQVVRGDSAAYFCASSPKVGAQIPGSYEQYFGPGTRLTVT.

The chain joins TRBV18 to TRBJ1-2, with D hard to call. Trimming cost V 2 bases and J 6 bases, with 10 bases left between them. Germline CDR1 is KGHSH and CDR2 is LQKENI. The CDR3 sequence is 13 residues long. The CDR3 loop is CASSPSQQDGYTF. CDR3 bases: TGTGCCAGCTCACCAAGCCAGCAGGATGGCTACACCTTC.

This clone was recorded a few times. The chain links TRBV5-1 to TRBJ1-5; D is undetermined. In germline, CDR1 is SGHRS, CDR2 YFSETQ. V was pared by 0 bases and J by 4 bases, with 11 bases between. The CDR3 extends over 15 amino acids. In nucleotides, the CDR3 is TGCGCCAGCAGCTTGGAAGCGGGTCCGAATCAGCCCCAGCATTTT. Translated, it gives CASSLEAGPNQPQHF.

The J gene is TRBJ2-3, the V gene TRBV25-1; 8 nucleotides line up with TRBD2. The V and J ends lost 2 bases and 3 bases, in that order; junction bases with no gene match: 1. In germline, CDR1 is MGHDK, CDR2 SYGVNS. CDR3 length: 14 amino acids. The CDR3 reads CASSEGGGTDTQYF. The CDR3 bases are TGTGCCAGCAGTGAAGGCGGGGGGACAGATACGCAGTATTTT.

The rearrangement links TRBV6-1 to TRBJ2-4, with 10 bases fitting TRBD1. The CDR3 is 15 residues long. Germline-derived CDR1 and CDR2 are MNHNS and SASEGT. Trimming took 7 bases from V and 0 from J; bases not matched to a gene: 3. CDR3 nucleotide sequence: TGTGCCAGCACCGACAGGGGGCTAGCCAAAAACATTCAGTACTTC. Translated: CASTDRGLAKNIQYF.